This TCR beta chain appears in the sequencing data of a study of shared clonotypes between healthy human individuals. The study, taken as a whole, reports: At large depth, rarefaction still showed sorted-subset sequencing to be incomplete. Four donors shared approximately 5% of their naive CD4 clonotypes.

Points on this clone: Its specificity is unknown.

Splitting the CD4+ cells yielded a CD45RA+ naive subset and a CD45RA-negative memory subset. Germline assignment: CDR1 LNHDA and CDR2 SQIVND (reference sequence). This CDR3 has 17 amino acids. V lost 6 bases and J 2 bases, leaving 19 bases between the germline ends. Sequencing was performed with immunoSEQ multiplex PCR; in TCRdb, only in-frame clones are kept and a portion is missing. The data show under 550,000 clones, less than 96% seen once. The sample taken for sequencing was naive CD4+ T cells sorted from blood. Regarding subset: CD45RA+ positively selected. This TCR derives from a woman in her 30s in good health. The chain recombines TRBV19 with TRBJ2-2; D assignment may be TRBD1 or TRBD2 (6 bases each). CDR3 coding DNA: TGTGCCAGTAGGGGGGGAACCGGGACAATTAACACCGGGGAGCTGTTTTTT. Protein sequence: CASRGGTGTINTGELFF.